These 22 T cell receptor beta chains originate from one sample sequenced in a study of T cells in Graves' hyperthyroidism and ophthalmopathy. RNA transcripts provided the source from which TCR beta CDR3 regions were amplified. A first-round RT-PCR of the TCR CDR3 used the HTBI primer set. Each CDR3 protein is one row after TCRdb ran MiXCR on the multiplex PCR reads. The sample lists about 360,000 distinct CDR3 sequences; 15% to 18% were seen once. Sequencing was carried out using blood. These receptors were obtained from a woman aged 18-29 years with Graves' hyperthyroidism that later progressed to Graves' ophthalmopathy.

With respect to this clonotype: A much larger clone differs by one base, so this may be a read error. The chain links TRBV7-2 to TRBJ1-1; no clear D gene. CDR3 size: 15 residues. CDR1 is SGHTA, CDR2 FQGNSA, per germline. The CDR3 region is CASSLDGPGITEGFF. CDR3 nucleotides: TGTGCCAGCAGCTTAGACGGCCCGGGTATCACTGAAGGTTTCTTT.

The chain links TRBV30 to TRBJ2-7, with a possible D match to TRBD2 (5 bases). Germline values: CDR1 GTSNPN, CDR2 SVGIG (reference sequence). The CDR3 runs to 13 residues. V was cut by 1 base and J by 7 bases, with 14 bases left in between. The CDR3 reads CAWSAVPSGEQYF. DNA for the CDR3: TGTGCCTGGAGTGCGGTCCCTTCGGGAGAGCAGTACTTC.

This clonotype was counted many times. V gene TRBV20-1 combines with J gene TRBJ2-7; 8 bases are shared with TRBD2. This CDR3 contains 15 residues. The ends lost 5 bases at V and 7 bases at J; junction bases unmatched: 16. Germline V gives CDR1 DFQATT, CDR2 SNEGSKA (reference sequence). The CDR3 DNA is TGCAGTGCTTACAATAGACTAGCGCCAGGTGGTGAGCAGTACTTC. Translating it yields CSAYNRLAPGGEQYF.

This clonotype was seen a few times. The rearrangement links TRBV29-1 to TRBJ2-3, with 7 bases aligning to TRBD2. The germline gives CDR1 SQVTM, CDR2 ANQGSEA. V dropped 3 bases and J dropped 5; count of bases not matched to a gene: 8. This CDR3 is built from 14 residues. The CDR3 nucleotides read TGCAGCGTTGATTTGGCGGGAGTAAAAGATACGCAGTATTTT. Translated: CSVDLAGVKDTQYF.

This clonotype was counted between two and nine times. This rearrangement joins TRBV10-2 to TRBJ2-2, with D unresolved. The V end lost 10 bases, the J end lost 2 bases, and 23 bases lay between the germline ends. Germline V gene lookup returns CDR1 WSHSY and CDR2 SAAADI. CDR3 size: 17 residues. The CDR3 DNA is TGCGCCACCCGGATCCACGGAAGAACCCGCAACACCGGGGAGCTGTTTTTT. Protein: CATRIHGRTRNTGELFF.

The CDR3 region has the DNA TGTGCCAGCAGTAGAGCGGGACAGCCCTACGAGCAGTACTTC. Its protein product is CASSRAGQPYEQYF. V gene TRBV12-3 or TRBV12-4 combines with J gene TRBJ2-7; either TRBD1 or TRBD2 may supply D (7 bases each). The CDR3 is made up of 14 amino acids. V gave up 5 bases and J gave up 2 bases, with 13 bases separating them.

This clonotype was counted many times. The chain has TRBV12-3 or TRBV12-4 and TRBJ1-5, with D unresolved. Trimming left V 1 base short and J 8 bases short, with 15 bases between. CDR3 size: 15 residues. CDR3 in DNA: TGTGCCAGCAGTTTAGATGGCAGCTCCTTCGAGCCCCAGCATTTT. This encodes CASSLDGSSFEPQHF.

The J gene is TRBJ2-7, the V gene TRBV6-9, with D maybe TRBD2 (6 bases). With 3 bases removed from V and 2 bases from J, the gap between germline ends came to 29 bases. The CDR3 totals 20 residues. From germline, CDR1 is MNHGY and CDR2 SVAAGI. CDR3 loop: CASSYPQDILAPTRPYEQYF. The CDR3 nucleotides are TGTGCCAGCAGTTACCCTCAGGACATACTAGCTCCCACTAGGCCCTACGAGCAGTACTTC.

The chain carries TRBV4-1 and TRBJ2-3; 8 bases fit TRBD1. The CDR3 loop spans 15 amino acids. V gave up 0 bases and J gave up 3 bases; unmatched junction bases: 2. Germline V gene data show CDR1 as MGHRA and CDR2 as YSYEKL. In DNA, the CDR3 is TGCGCCAGCAGCCAAGACAGGGGGCGAACAGATACGCAGTATTTT. Translated, it gives CASSQDRGRTDTQYF.

This sequence joins TRBV25-1 and TRBJ2-1, with 11 bases matching TRBD2. Germline values: CDR1 MGHDK, CDR2 SYGVNS. This CDR3 contains 16 residues. With V trimmed by 2 bases and J by 7 bases, 7 bases remained unmatched. CDR3: CASSEQTSGRRNEQFF. DNA for the CDR3: TGTGCCAGCAGTGAACAAACTAGCGGGAGAAGGAATGAGCAGTTCTTC.

The chain carries TRBV6-1 and TRBJ2-2, with 8 nucleotides matching TRBD2. The CDR3 runs 16 residues. The V gene's germline CDR1 is MNHNS and CDR2 SASEGT. The trim removed 5 bases at V and 6 bases at J, leaving 11 bases unmatched. The CDR3, as DNA: TGTGCCAGCAGTCCCGGTGCGGGAGGACTGGCCGGGGAGCTGTTTTTT. Its protein product is CASSPGAGGLAGELFF.

At least ten counts were recorded for this clonotype. This chain uses TRBV28 with TRBJ1-4, with D possibly being TRBD1 (5 bases). V was pared by 9 bases and J by 5 bases, with 13 bases between. The CDR3 totals 13 residues. CDR1 and CDR2 (germline): MDHEN, SYDVKM. Here the CDR3 DNA reads TGTGCCAGTTGGGGGAGGACAAATGAAAAACTGTTTTTT. It encodes CASWGRTNEKLFF.

This clonotype was counted many times. V and J are TRBV9 and TRBJ1-2; TRBD1 is a possible D gene (6 bases). Trimming left V 3 bases short and J 7 bases short, with 16 bases between. This CDR3 is 14 amino acids long. Germline V gene data show CDR1 as SGDLS and CDR2 as YYNGEE. CDR3 sequence: CASSAPGDGSGYTF. CDR3 coding DNA: TGTGCCAGCAGCGCCCCAGGGGACGGTTCTGGCTACACCTTC. Full variable domain (outside the CDR3, taken from reference TRBV9 and TRBJ1-2): DSGVTQTPKHLITATGQRVTLRCSPRSGDLSVYWYQQSLDQGLQFLIQYYNGEERAKGNILERFSAQQFPDLHSELNLSSLELGDSALYFCASSAPGDGSGYTFGSGTRLTVV.

This clonotype showed up many times. The V call is TRBV7-6, the J call TRBJ2-7; D gene ambiguous. There are 15 residues in the CDR3. Germline V gene sequence: CDR1 SGHVS, CDR2 FNYEAQ. V gave up 2 bases and J gave up 7 bases, with 18 bases separating them. The CDR3 sequence: CASSLSYGPQVEQYF. The CDR3 DNA reads as TGTGCCAGCAGCTTATCTTACGGGCCTCAGGTAGAGCAGTACTTC.

This clonotype was seen many times. V gene TRBV12-3 or TRBV12-4 combines with J gene TRBJ2-1; TRBD2 matches 8 bases. The ends lost 3 bases at V and 7 bases at J; junction bases unmatched: 5. This CDR3 region has 14 residues. As DNA, the CDR3 is TGTGCCAGCAGTTTTGCGGGAGGCCGGAATGAGCAGTTCTTC. Residues: CASSFAGGRNEQFF.

This clonotype was seen repeatedly, ten times or more. The rearrangement joins TRBV7-2 to TRBJ2-1; tentative D call: TRBD1 (6 bases). Germline CDR1 is SGHTA and CDR2 is FQGNSA. V lost 1 base and J lost 5, with 15 bases in between. The CDR3 is made up of 16 amino acids. CDR3 bases: TGTGCCAGCAGCTTAGTGGTCACAGGGCGGGACAATGAGCAGTTCTTC. It specifies CASSLVVTGRDNEQFF.

This clonotype was counted ten times or more. V and J are TRBV5-6 and TRBJ2-7; 8 nucleotides agree with TRBD2. V shed 0 bases, J shed 4 bases, and the junction held 9 bases outside the gene matches. Germline V CDR1 and CDR2: SGHDT, YYEEEE. CDR3 length: 16 residues. CDR3 amino acids: CASSLVASGSNYEQYF. The CDR3 nucleotides are TGTGCCAGCAGCTTGGTGGCTAGCGGGTCGAATTACGAGCAGTACTTC.

This clonotype appeared many times. The gene calls are TRBV27 and TRBJ2-5, with 9 nucleotides matching TRBD2. The trim removed 5 bases at V and 1 base at J, leaving 14 bases unmatched. This CDR3 comprises 18 residues. CDR1 MNHEY and CDR2 SMNVEV come from the germline V gene (reference sequence). The CDR3 DNA reads as TGTGCCAGCAGTGCCTCTGTCGTAGCGGGAGAGTTCCAAGAGACCCAGTACTTC. Protein product: CASSASVVAGEFQETQYF.

The chain combines TRBV30 with TRBJ2-3; D might be TRBD1 (5 bases). The CDR3 spans 13 residues. V was cut by 0 bases and J by 3 bases, with 7 bases left in between. Germline loops: CDR1 GTSNPN, CDR2 SVGIG (reference sequence). The CDR3 spells CAWSVTGTDTQYF. DNA of the CDR3: TGTGCCTGGAGTGTAACAGGTACAGATACGCAGTATTTT.

This clonotype was counted at least ten times. The chain links TRBV18 to TRBJ2-1; possibly TRBD2 for D (7 bases). CDR3 size: 15 residues. V lost 6 bases to trimming and J lost 9 bases, with 21 bases between them. Germline CDR1 and CDR2: KGHSH and LQKENI. CDR3 DNA: TGTGCCAGCTCGATAGGGGGGGGTCCCGACTCTGAGCAGTTCTTC. Its translation is CASSIGGGPDSEQFF.

Ten or more counts support this clonotype. The CDR3 nucleotides are TGTGCCAGCAGCTTCATCTCCGCCGAGCAGTACTTC. It encodes CASSFISAEQYF. V usage is TRBV13 and J usage is TRBJ2-7; D is unclear. V lost 3 bases and J lost 6, with 9 bases in between. Per germline, CDR1 PRHDT and CDR2 FYEKMQ (reference sequence). CDR3 size: 12 residues.

The sample holds many counts of this clonotype. The rearrangement joins TRBV30 to TRBJ1-1; D not certain. There are 12 residues in the CDR3. Trimming took 4 bases from V and 7 from J, leaving 13 bases between them. Germline-derived CDR1 and CDR2 are GTSNPN and SVGIG (reference sequence). In nucleotides, the CDR3 is TGTGCCTGGATTTCCGCACTCGGTGAAGCTTTCTTT. As protein: CAWISALGEAFF.